This T cell receptor beta chain was sequenced in a study of blood T cell repertoires in COVID-19. Study details: Italy, Spain and the United States were the sources of the convalescent and acute COVID-19 samples.

In the authors' methods: Estimates of nucleated cell counts were drawn from the amplification of reference gene primers. Libraries were prepared by immunoSEQ multiplex PCR; TCRdb keeps only in-frame clonotypes and omits some of them. That table supplies the V and J calls and clone size; D and trimming were determined from the DNA. Of under 140,000 clones listed, 76% were seen once; the top ten hold over 3.5%. Germline V gives CDR1 MGHRA, CDR2 YSYEKL. Trimming stripped 3 bases from V and 0 bases from J, with 16 bases between. CDR3 length equals 17 residues. Sample: peripheral blood. This clonotype was obtained from a woman older than 75 with acute or convalescent COVID-19. This chain links TRBV4-1 with TRBJ2-3; D not resolved. CDR3 sequence reads: CASSQSRLGLSTDTQYF. The CDR3 nucleotides read TGCGCCAGCAGCCAGTCCAGGCTCGGATTGAGCACAGATACGCAGTATTTT.